The 14 T cell receptor beta chains presented below share a single source sample, sequenced in a study of beta chain features in type 1 diabetes. The whole isolated RNA underwent reverse transcription, so sequencing captured expressed TCRB transcripts. Clones were sequenced by immunoSEQ multiplex PCR, and TCRdb holds only the in-frame ones, with some missing. The sample lists under 800,000 clones; 15% to 17% were seen once. The source material was naive CD4+ T cells from blood. The receptors shown here come from a man between 18 and 29 years old in good health.

This sequence joins TRBV7-2 and TRBJ2-5; D is perhaps TRBD2 (5 bases). Germline V gives CDR1 SGHTA, CDR2 FQGNSA. The CDR3 spans 17 residues. The germline V and J ends were trimmed by 5 bases and 5 bases, with 24 bases remaining between them. As DNA, the CDR3 is TGTGCCAGCAGCCCATTCCCGGGAAGCTATGAAGTGGAGACCCAGTACTTC. Amino acids: CASSPFPGSYEVETQYF.

This clone was found a few times. The chain links TRBV27 to TRBJ2-3; a weak D match, TRBD1 (6 bases). The CDR3 runs to 16 residues. Trimming took 4 bases from V and 7 from J, leaving 21 bases between them. Germline values: CDR1 MNHEY, CDR2 SMNVEV (reference sequence). Here the CDR3 DNA reads TGTGCCAGCAGTTCGGCCGGGACATTCATCCGGAATACGCAGTATTTT. Translated: CASSSAGTFIRNTQYF.

V and J are TRBV4-3 and TRBJ2-5; 9 nucleotides match TRBD2. V shed 0 bases and J 7 bases; nucleotides not matched to a gene: 12. In germline, CDR1 is LGHNA, CDR2 YSLEER. There are 17 residues in the CDR3. In DNA, the CDR3 is TGCGCCAGCAGCCAAGATGAAGTAGCGGGAGCTAAGGGGACCCAGTACTTC. This gives the protein CASSQDEVAGAKGTQYF.

CDR3 bases: TGTGCCAGCAGCTTAGGGGCGGGAGTGCAAGCCAAAAACATTCAGTACTTC. This translates into CASSLGAGVQAKNIQYF. This chain joins TRBV7-3 and TRBJ2-4, with TRBD2 matching 7 bases. The J segment lost 0 bases and the V segment lost 2 bases, leaving 7 bases of the junction unmatched. The germline V gene encodes CDR1 SGHTA and CDR2 FQGTGA. There are 17 residues in the CDR3.

The V gene is TRBV29-1, the J gene TRBJ2-2; 7 bases are shared with TRBD2. Germline V lookup: CDR1 SQVTM, CDR2 ANQGSEA. The CDR3 has 15 residues. The ends lost 2 bases at V and 5 bases at J; junction bases unmatched: 8. DNA for the CDR3: TGCAGCGTTGAAAGGGATGTCGGGAGGACCGGGGAGCTGTTTTTT. Amino acid sequence: CSVERDVGRTGELFF.

Note on this clone: The junction does not match germline at one end; this may be a read error. V gene TRBV19 combines with J gene TRBJ2-3; 7 bases line up with TRBD1. The CDR3 loop spans 13 amino acids. The V gene's germline CDR1 is LNHDA and CDR2 SQIVND (reference sequence). CDR3 loop: CASSISGTVTQYF. Here the CDR3 DNA reads TGTGCCAGTAGTATCTCCGGGACAGTTACGCAGTATTTT.

The gene calls are TRBV5-4 and TRBJ2-5; weak D call: TRBD2 (6 bases). CDR3 size: 12 residues. CDR1 and CDR2 from the germline V gene are SGHNT and YYREEE (reference sequence). Trimming removed 4 bases from V and 9 bases from J, with 13 bases in between. The CDR3, as DNA: TGTGCCAGCAGCGCTCTCGGAGGGGCCCAGTACTTC. Residues: CASSALGGAQYF.

The rearrangement links TRBV9 to TRBJ2-2; possibly TRBD2 for D (6 bases). Germline CDR1 and CDR2: SGDLS and YYNGEE. V lost 1 base to trimming and J lost 6 bases, with 16 bases between them. The CDR3 length is 16 residues. The CDR3: CASSVYPGRRSGELFF. DNA for the CDR3: TGTGCCAGCAGCGTATATCCAGGGAGGAGATCCGGGGAGCTGTTTTTT. The full variable domain, with the rest looked up from reference TRBV9 and TRBJ2-2, is DSGVTQTPKHLITATGQRVTLRCSPRSGDLSVYWYQQSLDQGLQFLIQYYNGEERAKGNILERFSAQQFPDLHSELNLSSLELGDSALYFCASSVYPGRRSGELFFGEGSRLTVL.

This chain links TRBV5-1 with TRBJ1-4; D gene uncertain. V was trimmed by 0 bases and J by 7 bases, leaving 13 bases between them. Germline V gives CDR1 SGHRS, CDR2 YFSETQ. The CDR3 is made up of 15 amino acids. The CDR3, as DNA: TGCGCCAGCAGCTTGGACGGCGGTGGCGGTGAAAAACTGTTTTTT. As protein: CASSLDGGGGEKLFF.

This clone appeared a few times. At the DNA level, this CDR3 is encoded by other sequences in the same sample as well. The V and J genes are TRBV29-1 and TRBJ2-7; TRBD1 matches 9 bases. The trim removed 3 bases at V and 9 bases at J, leaving 9 bases unmatched. Germline V gene data show CDR1 as SQVTM and CDR2 as ANQGSEA. The CDR3 spans 13 residues. The CDR3 protein is CSVDVADRGWQYF. DNA of the CDR3: TGCAGCGTTGACGTGGCCGACAGGGGGTGGCAGTACTTC.

V gene TRBV28 combines with J gene TRBJ2-1; D remains unclear. Germline-derived CDR1 and CDR2 are MDHEN and SYDVKM. This CDR3 region has 13 residues. V shed 6 bases and J shed 7 bases, with 13 bases lying between them. CDR3 nucleotide sequence: TGTGCCAGCAGCCTGATATTAAGGAATGAGCAGTTCTTC. Protein: CASSLILRNEQFF.

The chain links TRBV29-1 to TRBJ1-4; TRBD1 matches 11 bases. The CDR3 contains 15 residues. V lost 7 bases and J lost 5; bases outside the gene matches: 9. Germline V lookup: CDR1 SQVTM, CDR2 ANQGSEA. CDR3 in amino acids: CSGRRGTGGNEKLFF. The CDR3 DNA sequence: TGCAGCGGCCGAAGGGGGACAGGGGGGAATGAAAAACTGTTTTTT.

The rearrangement joins TRBV29-1 to TRBJ1-1; D uncertain. Trimming shortened V by 6 bases and J by 6 bases, and 11 bases separated the two germline ends. The CDR3 covers 11 residues. Germline loops: CDR1 SQVTM, CDR2 ANQGSEA. For the CDR3, the DNA is TGCAGCGTCTATCGGGTCCCTGAAGCTTTCTTT. Residues: CSVYRVPEAFF.

Points on this clone: The sample holds other DNA sequences that translate to the same CDR3. The chain employs TRBV7-3 and TRBJ1-1; D is possibly TRBD1 (6 bases). CDR1 and CDR2 (germline): SGHTA, FQGTGA. V lost 5 bases and J lost 2, with 9 bases in between. This CDR3 spans 13 amino acids. The CDR3 DNA is TGTGCCAGCAGCGTACAGGGTAACACTGAAGCTTTCTTT. This sequence encodes CASSVQGNTEAFF.